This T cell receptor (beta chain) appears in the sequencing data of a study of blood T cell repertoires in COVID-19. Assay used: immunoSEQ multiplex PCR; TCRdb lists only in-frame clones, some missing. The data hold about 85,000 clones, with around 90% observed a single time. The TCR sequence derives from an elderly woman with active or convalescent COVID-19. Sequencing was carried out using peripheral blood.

For the CDR3, the DNA is TGTGCCAGCTCATCCTTAGGTAGCGGGGGGTCCTACGAGCAGTACTTC. Amino acid sequence: CASSSLGSGGSYEQYF. V usage is TRBV18 and J usage is TRBJ2-7; 10 nucleotides align to TRBD2. Germline CDR1 is KGHSH and CDR2 is LQKENI. The trim removed 5 bases at V and 1 base at J, leaving 8 bases unmatched. CDR3 length equals 16 residues.